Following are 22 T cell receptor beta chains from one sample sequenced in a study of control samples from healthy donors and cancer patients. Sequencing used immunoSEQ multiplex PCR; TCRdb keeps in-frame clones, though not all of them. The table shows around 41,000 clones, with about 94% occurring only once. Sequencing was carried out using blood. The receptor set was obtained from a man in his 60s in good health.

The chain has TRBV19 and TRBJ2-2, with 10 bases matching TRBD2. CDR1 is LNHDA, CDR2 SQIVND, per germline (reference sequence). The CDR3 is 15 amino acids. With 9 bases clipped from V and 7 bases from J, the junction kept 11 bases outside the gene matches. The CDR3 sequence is CASSASSGSIGELFF. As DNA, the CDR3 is TGTGCCAGCTCCGCGTCTAGCGGGAGTATCGGGGAGCTGTTTTTT.

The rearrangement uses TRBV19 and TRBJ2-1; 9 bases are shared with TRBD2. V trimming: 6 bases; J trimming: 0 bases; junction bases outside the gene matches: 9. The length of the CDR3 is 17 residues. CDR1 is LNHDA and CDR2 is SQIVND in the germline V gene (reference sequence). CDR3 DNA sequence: TGTGCCAGTAGCGGGTTGGGGCGGGAGGGCTCCTACAATGAGCAGTTCTTC. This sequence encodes CASSGLGREGSYNEQFF.

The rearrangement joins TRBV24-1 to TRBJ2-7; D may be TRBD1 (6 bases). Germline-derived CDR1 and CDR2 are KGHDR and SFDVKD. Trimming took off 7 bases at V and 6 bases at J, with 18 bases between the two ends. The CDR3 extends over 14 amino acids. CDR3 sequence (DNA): TGTGCCACCAGCCCGGGAACAGGGCCATCCGAGCAGTACTTC. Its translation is CATSPGTGPSEQYF.

CDR3 nucleotide sequence: TGTGCCAGCAGCCCAAACCCGTCGGCCGGGGCGTTTGGAGGGGAGCTGTTTTTT. Translated, it gives CASSPNPSAGAFGGELFF. The V call is TRBV9, the J call TRBJ2-2; either TRBD1 or TRBD2 may fit D (5 bases each). Germline loops: CDR1 SGDLS, CDR2 YYNGEE. The CDR3 consists of 18 residues. The V gene lost 4 bases and the J gene lost 8 bases, with 27 bases spanning the gap.

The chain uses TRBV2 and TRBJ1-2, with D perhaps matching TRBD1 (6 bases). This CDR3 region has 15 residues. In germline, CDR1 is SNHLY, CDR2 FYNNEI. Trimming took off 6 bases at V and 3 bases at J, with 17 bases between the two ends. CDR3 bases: TGTGCCAGCAGAAGACTACAGGGATCCGACTATGGCTACACCTTC. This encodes CASRRLQGSDYGYTF.

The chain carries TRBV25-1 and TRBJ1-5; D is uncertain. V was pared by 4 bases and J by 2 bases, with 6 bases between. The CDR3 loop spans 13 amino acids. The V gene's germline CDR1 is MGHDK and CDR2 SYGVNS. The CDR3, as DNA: TGTGCCAGCAGTGCCGGGGGCAATCAGCCCCAGCATTTT. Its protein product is CASSAGGNQPQHF.

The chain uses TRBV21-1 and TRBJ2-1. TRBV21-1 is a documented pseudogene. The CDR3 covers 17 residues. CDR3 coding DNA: TGTGCCAGCAGCCAAGGGAGGTCTACAGGACCTTACAATGAGCAGTTCTTC. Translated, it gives CASSQGRSTGPYNEQFF.

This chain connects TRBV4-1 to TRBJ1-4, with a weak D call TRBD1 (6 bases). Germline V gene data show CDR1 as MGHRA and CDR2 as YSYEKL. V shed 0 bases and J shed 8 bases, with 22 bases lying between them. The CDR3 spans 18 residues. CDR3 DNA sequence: TGCGCCAGCAGCCAAGATGAATTTCGCCGGGGGCGCCGGGAAAAACTGTTTTTT. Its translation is CASSQDEFRRGRREKLFF.

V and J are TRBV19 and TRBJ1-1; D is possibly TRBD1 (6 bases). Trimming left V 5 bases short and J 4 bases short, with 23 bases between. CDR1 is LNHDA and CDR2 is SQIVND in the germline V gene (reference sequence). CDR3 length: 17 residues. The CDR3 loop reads CASSPTGHPQRGTEAFF. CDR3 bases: TGTGCCAGTAGTCCTACGGGACACCCCCAGAGGGGCACTGAAGCTTTCTTT.

The CDR3 sequence: CSVTLQRQETQYF. CDR3 nucleotides: TGCAGCGTCACCCTACAGCGTCAAGAGACCCAGTACTTC. The rearrangement joins TRBV29-1 to TRBJ2-5; the D is unclear. Germline V gene sequence: CDR1 SQVTM, CDR2 ANQGSEA. Deletions cut 6 bases from V and 2 bases from J, with 13 bases between. The length of the CDR3 is 13 residues.

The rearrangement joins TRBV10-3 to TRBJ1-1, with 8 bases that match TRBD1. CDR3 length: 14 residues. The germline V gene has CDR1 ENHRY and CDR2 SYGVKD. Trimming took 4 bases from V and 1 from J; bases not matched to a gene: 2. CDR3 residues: CAISGDRGNTEAFF. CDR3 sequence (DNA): TGTGCCATCAGTGGAGACAGGGGGAACACTGAAGCTTTCTTT.

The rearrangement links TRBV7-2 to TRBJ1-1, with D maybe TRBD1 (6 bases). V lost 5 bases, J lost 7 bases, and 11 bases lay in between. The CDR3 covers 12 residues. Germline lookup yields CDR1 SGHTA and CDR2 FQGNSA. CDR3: CASSRTVFEAFF. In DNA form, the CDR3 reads TGTGCCAGCAGCAGGACAGTTTTTGAAGCTTTCTTT.

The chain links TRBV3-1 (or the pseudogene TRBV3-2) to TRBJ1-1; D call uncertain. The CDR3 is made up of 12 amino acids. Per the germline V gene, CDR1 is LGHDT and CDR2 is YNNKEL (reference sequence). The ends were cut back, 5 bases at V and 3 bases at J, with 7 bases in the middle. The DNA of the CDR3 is TGTGCCAGCAGCAGGATGGACACTGAAGCTTTCTTT. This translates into CASSRMDTEAFF.

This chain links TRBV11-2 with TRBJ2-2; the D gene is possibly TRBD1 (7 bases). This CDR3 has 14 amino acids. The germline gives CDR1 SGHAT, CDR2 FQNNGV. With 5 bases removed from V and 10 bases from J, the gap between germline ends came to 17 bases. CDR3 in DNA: TGTGCCAGCAGCCGGGGGACAGTTCTCGAGGAGCTGTTTTTT. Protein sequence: CASSRGTVLEELFF.

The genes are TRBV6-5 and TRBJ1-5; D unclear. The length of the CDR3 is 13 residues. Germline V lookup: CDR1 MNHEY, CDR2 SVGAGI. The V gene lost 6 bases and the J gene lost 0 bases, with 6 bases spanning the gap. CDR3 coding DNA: TGTGCCAGCAGCGTTTATAGCAATCAGCCCCAGCATTTT. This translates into CASSVYSNQPQHF.

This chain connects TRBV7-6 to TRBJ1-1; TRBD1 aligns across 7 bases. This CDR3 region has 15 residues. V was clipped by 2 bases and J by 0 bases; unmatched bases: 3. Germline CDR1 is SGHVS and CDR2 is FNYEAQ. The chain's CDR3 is CASSLQGGLNTEAFF. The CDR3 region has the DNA TGTGCCAGCAGCTTACAAGGGGGCTTGAACACTGAAGCTTTCTTT.

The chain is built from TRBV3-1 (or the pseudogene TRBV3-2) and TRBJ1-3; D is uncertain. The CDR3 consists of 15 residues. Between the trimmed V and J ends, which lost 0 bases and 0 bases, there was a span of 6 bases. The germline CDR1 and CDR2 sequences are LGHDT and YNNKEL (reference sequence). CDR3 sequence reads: CASSQEPHSGNTIYF. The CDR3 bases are TGTGCCAGCAGCCAAGAACCCCACTCTGGAAACACCATATATTTT.

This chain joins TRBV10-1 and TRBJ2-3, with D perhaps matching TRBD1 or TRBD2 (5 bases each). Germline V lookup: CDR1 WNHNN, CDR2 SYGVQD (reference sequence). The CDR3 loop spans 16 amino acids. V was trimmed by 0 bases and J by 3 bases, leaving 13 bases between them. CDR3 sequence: CASSESPGSSTDTQYF. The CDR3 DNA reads TGCGCCAGCAGTGAGTCGCCAGGGAGCTCGACAGATACGCAGTATTTT.

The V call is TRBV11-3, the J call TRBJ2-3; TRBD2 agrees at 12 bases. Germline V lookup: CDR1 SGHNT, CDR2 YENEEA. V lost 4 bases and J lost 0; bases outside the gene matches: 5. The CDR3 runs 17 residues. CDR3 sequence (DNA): TGTGCCAGCAGCTCCAGGACTAGCGGGACTAGCACAGATACGCAGTATTTT. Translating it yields CASSSRTSGTSTDTQYF.

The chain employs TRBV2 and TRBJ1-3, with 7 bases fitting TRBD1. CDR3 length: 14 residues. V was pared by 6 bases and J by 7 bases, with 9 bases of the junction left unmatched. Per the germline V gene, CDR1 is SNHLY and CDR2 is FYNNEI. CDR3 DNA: TGTGCCAGCAGCCTACAGGGGTCCAGGAACACCATATATTTT. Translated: CASSLQGSRNTIYF.

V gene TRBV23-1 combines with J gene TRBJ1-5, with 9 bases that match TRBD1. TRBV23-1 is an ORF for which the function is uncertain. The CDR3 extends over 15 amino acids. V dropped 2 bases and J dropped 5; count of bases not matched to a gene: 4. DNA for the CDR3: TGCGCCAGCAGTCAACCGACAGGGGGGGATCAGCCCCAGCATTTT. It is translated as CASSQPTGGDQPQHF.

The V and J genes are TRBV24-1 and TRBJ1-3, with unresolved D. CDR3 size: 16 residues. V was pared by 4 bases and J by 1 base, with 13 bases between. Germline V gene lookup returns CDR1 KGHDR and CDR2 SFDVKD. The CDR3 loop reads CATSEPKGPSGNTIYF. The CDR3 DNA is TGTGCCACCAGTGAACCGAAAGGGCCTTCTGGAAACACCATATATTTT.